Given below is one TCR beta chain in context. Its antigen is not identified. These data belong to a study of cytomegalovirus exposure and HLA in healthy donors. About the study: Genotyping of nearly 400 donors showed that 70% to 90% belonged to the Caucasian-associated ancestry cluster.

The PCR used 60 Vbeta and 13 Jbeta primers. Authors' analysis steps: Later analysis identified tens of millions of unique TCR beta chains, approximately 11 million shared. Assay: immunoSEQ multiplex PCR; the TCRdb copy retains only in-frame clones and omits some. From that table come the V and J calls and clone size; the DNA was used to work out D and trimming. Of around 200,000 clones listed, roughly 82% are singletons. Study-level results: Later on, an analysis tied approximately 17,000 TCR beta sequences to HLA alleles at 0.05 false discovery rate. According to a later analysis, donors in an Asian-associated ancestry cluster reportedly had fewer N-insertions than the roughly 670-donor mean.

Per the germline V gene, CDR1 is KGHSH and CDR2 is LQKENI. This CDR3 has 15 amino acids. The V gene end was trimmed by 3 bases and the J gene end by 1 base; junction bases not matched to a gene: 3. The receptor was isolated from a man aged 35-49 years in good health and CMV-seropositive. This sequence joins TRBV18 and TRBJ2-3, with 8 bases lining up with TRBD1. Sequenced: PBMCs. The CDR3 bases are TGTGCCAGCTCACCGAAGACAGGGGGCACAGATACGCAGTATTTT. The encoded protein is CASSPKTGGTDTQYF.